The rows below give T cell receptor beta chains drawn from one sample of a study of blood T cell repertoires in COVID-19. Some clones are missing from TCRdb's copy, which holds only in-frame ones; the method was immunoSEQ multiplex PCR. Seen here are approximately 50,000 clones, about nine tenths observed once, and the top ten hold over 7.5%. Sequenced material: peripheral blood. All receptors derive from a man in his fifties or sixties with active COVID-19. Both conserved end residues are part of each CDR3. The D gene is left open where the match is weak. The size of a clone is reported for some rows only, either as once, few or many, or as a class for expanded clones.

V	size	D	J	CDR3	DNA
TRBV12-3/TRBV12-4	-	-	TRBJ2-1	CASSHTPPNEQFF	TGTGCCAGCAGTCACACACCACCAAATGAGCAGTTCTTC
TRBV6-5	-	-	TRBJ2-1	CASRLGGNEQFF	TGTGCCAGCCGCCTCGGTGGCAATGAGCAGTTCTTC
TRBV5-1	-	-	TRBJ1-1	CASSLADSGEAFF	TGCGCCAGCAGCTTGGCAGATTCGGGGGAGGCTTTCTTT
TRBV27	-	-	TRBJ2-7	CASSRTGTAGREQYF	TGTGCCAGCAGCCGCACCGGGACGGCGGGGAGGGAGCAGTACTTC
TRBV19	few	TRBD1	TRBJ1-5	CATQHTDRGNQPQHF	TGTGCCACCCAGCATACCGACAGGGGCAATCAGCCCCAGCATTTT
TRBV5-1	-	-	TRBJ2-5	CASSLGKTSDEETQYF	TGCGCCAGCAGCTTGGGTAAGACTAGTGACGAGGAGACCCAGTACTTC
TRBV28	-	-	TRBJ1-2	CASSSSAGATGYTF	TGTGCCAGCAGTTCCTCGGCAGGGGCCACAGGCTACACCTTC
TRBV10-3	-	-	TRBJ2-1	CAISDLEAKYNEQFF	TGTGCCATCAGTGATCTGGAGGCCAAATACAATGAGCAGTTCTTC
TRBV6-5	-	-	TRBJ1-4	CASNPGTTNEKLFF	TGTGCCAGCAATCCAGGGACAACTAATGAAAAACTGTTTTTT
TRBV28	-	-	TRBJ2-4	CASTYGPRGNSDKNIQYF	TGTGCCAGCACCTACGGACCCCGGGGGAATAGTGACAAAAACATTCAGTACTTC